This T cell receptor (beta chain) was sequenced during a study of CD8 T cells in ankylosing spondylitis. The study, taken as a whole, reports: Previously reported in reactive arthritis synovial fluid and blood were some of the motif variants. Roughly 8 highly homologous variants formed a TCR beta motif that appeared characteristic of ankylosing spondylitis blood. The clones that were linked to disease were reported to be significantly enriched in matched synovial fluid samples from ankylosing spondylitis patients.

About this clonotype: Antigen: not known.

Quantitative molecular-barcoded 5'-RACE generated the TCR beta libraries. TCRdb fed the 5' RACE reads into MiXCR, producing one record per CDR3 protein. The sample holds about 220,000 distinct CDR3 sequences, around 24% seen once. The V end lost 3 bases, the J end lost 0 bases, and 5 bases lay between the germline ends. This CDR3 comprises 12 residues. The germline gives CDR1 SQVTM, CDR2 ANQGSEA. The source material was blood, either unsorted or a sorted T cell fraction (not recorded which). This chain uses TRBV29-1 with TRBJ1-1, with D unresolved. This clonotype originated in a male donor with ankylosing spondylitis or in good health (not recorded which). The CDR3 loop is CSVERMNTEAFF. Written as DNA, the CDR3 is TGCAGCGTTGAGAGGATGAACACTGAAGCTTTCTTT.